The rows below give T cell receptor beta chains drawn from one sample of a study of blood T cell repertoires in COVID-19. Assay used: immunoSEQ multiplex PCR; TCRdb lists only in-frame clones, some missing. The repertoire holds about 120,000 clones, approximately 84% seen once, with roughly 1.4% in the top ten. The sample taken for sequencing was peripheral blood. These receptors came from a man aged 40-49 years with acute or convalescent COVID-19. Each CDR3 is given with its conserved first and last residue.

J gene: TRBJ2-2; V gene: TRBV19; CDR3 protein: CASTYGGALGTGELFF
J gene: TRBJ1-4; V gene: TRBV21-1; CDR3 protein: CAIVTEGPATNEKLFF
J gene: TRBJ2-3; V gene: TRBV4-1; CDR3 protein: CASSQDDNSYTDTQYF
J gene: TRBJ1-5; V gene: TRBV11-2; CDR3 protein: CASSLGAGGNQPQHF
J gene: TRBJ2-7; V gene: TRBV7-9; CDR3 protein: CASSPGGAVGDEQYF
J gene: TRBJ2-7; V gene: TRBV10-3; CDR3 protein: CAISESTTGGLSYEQYF
J gene: TRBJ1-3; V gene: TRBV7-9; CDR3 protein: CASSPSGQTYSGNTIYF
J gene: TRBJ2-7; V gene: TRBV28; CDR3 protein: CASSPGTGGWLLDEQYF
J gene: TRBJ2-7; V gene: TRBV24-1; CDR3 protein: CATSAGYEQYF
J gene: TRBJ2-4; V gene: TRBV6-2/TRBV6-3; CDR3 protein: CASSRAGNIQYF
J gene: TRBJ1-1; V gene: TRBV13; CDR3 protein: CASSYGQGDGTEAFF
J gene: TRBJ1-2; V gene: TRBV9; CDR3 protein: CASSVDVQGRGYTF
J gene: TRBJ1-2; V gene: TRBV10-2; CDR3 protein: CASSESGQNYGYTF
J gene: TRBJ2-5; V gene: TRBV29-1; CDR3 protein: CSVEGLAGGPQYF
J gene: TRBJ1-4; V gene: TRBV3-1/TRBV3-2; CDR3 protein: CASSQETPPWEEKLFF
J gene: TRBJ2-5; V gene: TRBV5-1; CDR3 protein: CASSLLPQPSGETQYF
J gene: TRBJ1-2; V gene: TRBV29-1; CDR3 protein: CSVWTGLSGYTF
J gene: TRBJ1-4; V gene: TRBV6-6; CDR3 protein: CASSRPRDRGEKLFF
J gene: TRBJ1-4; V gene: TRBV4-2; CDR3 protein: CASSQEISRGREKLFF
J gene: TRBJ2-7; V gene: TRBV2; CDR3 protein: CASRLAGTSYEQYF
J gene: TRBJ1-1; V gene: TRBV12-3/TRBV12-4; CDR3 protein: CASSLTTNTEAFF
J gene: TRBJ1-1; V gene: TRBV5-1; CDR3 protein: CASSFEIMNTEAFF
J gene: TRBJ2-2; V gene: TRBV19; CDR3 protein: CASPTCRDRVNTGELFF
J gene: TRBJ2-7; V gene: TRBV12-1; CDR3 protein: CASSPGGTAHQYF
J gene: TRBJ1-2; V gene: TRBV19; CDR3 protein: CASSPGVDRAAWYGYTF
J gene: TRBJ2-7; V gene: TRBV7-8; CDR3 protein: CASSPRTGGGEQYF
J gene: TRBJ2-1; V gene: TRBV9; CDR3 protein: CASSAYGGDRGDNEQFF
J gene: TRBJ2-7; V gene: TRBV5-5; CDR3 protein: CASSLGTGGVEQYF
J gene: TRBJ1-1; V gene: TRBV6-6; CDR3 protein: CASSYGWGQGPTEAFF
J gene: TRBJ2-2; V gene: TRBV5-8; CDR3 protein: CASSLGTPANTGELFF
J gene: TRBJ2-1; V gene: TRBV19; CDR3 protein: CASSPPSGSSYNEQFF
J gene: TRBJ2-4; V gene: TRBV28; CDR3 protein: CASSSPGGTSGQWGYF
J gene: TRBJ2-5; V gene: TRBV7-3; CDR3 protein: CASSDLGATKETQYF
J gene: TRBJ2-4; V gene: TRBV18; CDR3 protein: CASSPRQGAQGNIQYF
J gene: TRBJ1-6; V gene: TRBV5-1; CDR3 protein: CASSRGGQNSPLHF
J gene: TRBJ2-4; V gene: TRBV5-8; CDR3 protein: CASSGQRGGNFIAKNIQYF
J gene: TRBJ1-1; V gene: TRBV7-2; CDR3 protein: CASSSNRGATEAFF
J gene: TRBJ2-2; V gene: TRBV7-6; CDR3 protein: CASSLTYSGGNTGELFF
J gene: TRBJ2-7; V gene: TRBV6-5; CDR3 protein: CASRGTASSYEQYF
J gene: TRBJ2-1; V gene: TRBV28; CDR3 protein: CASSQNRGGNEQFF
J gene: TRBJ1-3; V gene: TRBV5-1; CDR3 protein: CASSLSGPLGNTIYF
J gene: TRBJ1-5; V gene: TRBV23-1; CDR3 protein: CASFYRAPNQPQHF
J gene: TRBJ1-6; V gene: TRBV7-9; CDR3 protein: CASSWGQGFYNSPLHF
J gene: TRBJ2-2; V gene: TRBV10-1; CDR3 protein: CASGAGVTGELFF
J gene: TRBJ2-1; V gene: TRBV7-3; CDR3 protein: CASSLRDRGLNEQFF
J gene: TRBJ2-3; V gene: TRBV7-2; CDR3 protein: CASSLAASTDTQYF
J gene: TRBJ2-3; V gene: TRBV4-3; CDR3 protein: CASSPRLAGGGLDTQYF
J gene: TRBJ2-1; V gene: TRBV7-2; CDR3 protein: CASSLEGGLGGNEQFF
J gene: TRBJ2-2; V gene: TRBV7-2; CDR3 protein: CASSPVGWRGGGELFF
J gene: TRBJ2-7; V gene: TRBV5-5; CDR3 protein: CASSQTSGRNYEQYF
J gene: TRBJ2-5; V gene: TRBV5-1; CDR3 protein: CASSFPRAGETQYF
J gene: TRBJ2-7; V gene: TRBV3-1/TRBV3-2; CDR3 protein: CASSQGLADSYEQYF
J gene: TRBJ2-7; V gene: TRBV19; CDR3 protein: CASSMGLYSYEQYF